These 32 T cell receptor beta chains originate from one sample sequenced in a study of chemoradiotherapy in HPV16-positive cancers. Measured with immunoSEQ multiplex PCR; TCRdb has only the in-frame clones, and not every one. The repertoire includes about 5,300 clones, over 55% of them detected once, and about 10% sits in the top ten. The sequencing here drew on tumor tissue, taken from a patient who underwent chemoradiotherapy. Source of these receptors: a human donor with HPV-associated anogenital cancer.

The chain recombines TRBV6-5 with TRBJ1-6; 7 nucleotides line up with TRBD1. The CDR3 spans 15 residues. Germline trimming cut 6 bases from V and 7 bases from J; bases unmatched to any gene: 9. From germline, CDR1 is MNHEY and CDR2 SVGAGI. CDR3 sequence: CASSRSDRANSPLHF. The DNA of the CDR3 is TGTGCCAGCAGCCGGAGCGACAGGGCGAATTCACCCCTCCACTTT.

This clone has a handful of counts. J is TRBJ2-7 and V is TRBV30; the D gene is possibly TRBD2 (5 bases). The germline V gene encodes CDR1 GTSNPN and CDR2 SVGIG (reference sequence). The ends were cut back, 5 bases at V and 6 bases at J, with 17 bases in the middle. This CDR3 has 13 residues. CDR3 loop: CAWGEIGGSEQYF. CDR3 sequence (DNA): TGTGCCTGGGGGGAGATCGGCGGCTCCGAGCAGTACTTC.

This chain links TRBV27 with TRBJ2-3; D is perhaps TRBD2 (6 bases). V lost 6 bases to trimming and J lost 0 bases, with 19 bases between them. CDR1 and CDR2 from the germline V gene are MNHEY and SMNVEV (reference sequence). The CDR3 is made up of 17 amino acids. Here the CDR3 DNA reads TGTGCCAGCAGCCTTCGGGGGTCCTACCGTAGCACAGATACGCAGTATTTT. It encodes CASSLRGSYRSTDTQYF.

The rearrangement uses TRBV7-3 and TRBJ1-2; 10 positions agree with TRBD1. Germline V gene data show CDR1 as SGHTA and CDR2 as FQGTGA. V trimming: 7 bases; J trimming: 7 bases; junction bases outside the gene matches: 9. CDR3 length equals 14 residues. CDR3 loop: CASTPGQGRSGYTF. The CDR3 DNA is TGTGCCAGCACACCGGGACAGGGGCGTAGTGGCTACACCTTC.

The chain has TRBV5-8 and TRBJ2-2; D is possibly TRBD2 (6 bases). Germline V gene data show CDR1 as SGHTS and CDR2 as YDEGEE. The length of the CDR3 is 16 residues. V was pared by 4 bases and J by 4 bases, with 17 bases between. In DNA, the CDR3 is TGTGCCAGCAGCCCCCTGGAGCGGGCGAGCACCGGGGAGCTGTTTTTT. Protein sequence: CASSPLERASTGELFF.

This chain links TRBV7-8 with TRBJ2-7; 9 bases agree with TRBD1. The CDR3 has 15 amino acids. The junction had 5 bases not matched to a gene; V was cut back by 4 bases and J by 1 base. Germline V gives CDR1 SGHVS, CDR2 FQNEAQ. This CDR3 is CASSSFGTGSYEQYF. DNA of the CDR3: TGTGCCAGCAGCTCATTCGGGACAGGGTCCTACGAGCAGTACTTC.

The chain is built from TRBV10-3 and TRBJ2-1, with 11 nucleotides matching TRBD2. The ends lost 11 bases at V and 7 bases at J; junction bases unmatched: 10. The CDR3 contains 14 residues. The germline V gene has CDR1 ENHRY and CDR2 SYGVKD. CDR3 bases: TGTGCCGCCCGACTAGCGGGACCGAAGAATGAGCAGTTCTTC. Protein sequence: CAARLAGPKNEQFF.

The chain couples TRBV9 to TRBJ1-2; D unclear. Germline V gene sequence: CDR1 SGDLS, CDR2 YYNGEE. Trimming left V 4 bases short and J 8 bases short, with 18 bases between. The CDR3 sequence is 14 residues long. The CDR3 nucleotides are TGTGCCAGCAGCTCTCACTCGGACCCCTCCGGCTACACCTTC. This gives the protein CASSSHSDPSGYTF.

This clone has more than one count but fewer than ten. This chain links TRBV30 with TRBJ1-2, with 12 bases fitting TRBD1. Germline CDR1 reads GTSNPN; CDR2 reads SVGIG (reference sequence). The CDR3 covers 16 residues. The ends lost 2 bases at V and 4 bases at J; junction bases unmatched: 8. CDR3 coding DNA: TGTGCCTGGAGTCCCCCAGGGACAGGGGGCGCCTATGGCTACACCTTC. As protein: CAWSPPGTGGAYGYTF.

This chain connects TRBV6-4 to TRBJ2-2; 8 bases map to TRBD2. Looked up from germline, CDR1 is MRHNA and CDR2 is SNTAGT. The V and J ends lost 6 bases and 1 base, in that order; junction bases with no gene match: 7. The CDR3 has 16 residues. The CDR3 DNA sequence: TGTGCCAGCAGGGGCCGGGAGGGAGAGAACACCGGGGAGCTGTTTTTT. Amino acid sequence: CASRGREGENTGELFF.

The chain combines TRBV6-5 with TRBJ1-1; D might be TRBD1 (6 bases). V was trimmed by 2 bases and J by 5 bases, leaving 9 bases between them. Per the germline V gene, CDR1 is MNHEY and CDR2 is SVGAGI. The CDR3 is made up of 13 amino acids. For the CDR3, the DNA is TGTGCCAGCAGTTACGGGGGGGCTACTGAAGCTTTCTTT. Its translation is CASSYGGATEAFF.

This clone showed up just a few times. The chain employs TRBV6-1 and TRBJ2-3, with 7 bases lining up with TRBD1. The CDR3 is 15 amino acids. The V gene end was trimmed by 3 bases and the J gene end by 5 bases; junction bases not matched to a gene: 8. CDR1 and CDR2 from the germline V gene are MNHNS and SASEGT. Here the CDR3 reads CASSDRGQVVDTQYF. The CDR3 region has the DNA TGTGCCAGCAGTGATCGCGGACAGGTGGTAGATACGCAGTATTTT.

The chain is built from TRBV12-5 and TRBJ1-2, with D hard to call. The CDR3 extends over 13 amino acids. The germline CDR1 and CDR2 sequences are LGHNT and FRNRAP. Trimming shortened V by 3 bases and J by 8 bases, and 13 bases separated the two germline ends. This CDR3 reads CASGFWSRDGYTF. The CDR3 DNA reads TGTGCTAGTGGTTTCTGGAGCCGAGACGGCTACACCTTC. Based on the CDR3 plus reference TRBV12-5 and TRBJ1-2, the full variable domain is DARVTQTPRHKVTEMGQEVTMRCQPILGHNTVFWYRQTMMQGLELLAYFRNRAPLDDSGMPKDRFSAEMPDATLATLKIQPSEPRDSAVYFCASGFWSRDGYTFGSGTRLTVV.

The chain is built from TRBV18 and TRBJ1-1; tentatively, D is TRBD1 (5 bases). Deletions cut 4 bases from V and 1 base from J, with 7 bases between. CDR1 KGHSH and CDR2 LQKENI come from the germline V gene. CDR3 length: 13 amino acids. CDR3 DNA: TGTGCCAGCTCACGGCAGGGGAACACTGAAGCTTTCTTT. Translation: CASSRQGNTEAFF.

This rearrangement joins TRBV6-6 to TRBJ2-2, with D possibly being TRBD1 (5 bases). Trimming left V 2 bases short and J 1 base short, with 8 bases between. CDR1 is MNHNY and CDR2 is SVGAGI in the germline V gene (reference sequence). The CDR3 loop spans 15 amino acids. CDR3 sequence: CASSYDGQNTGELFF. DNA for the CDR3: TGTGCCAGCAGTTACGACGGACAGAACACCGGGGAGCTGTTTTTT.

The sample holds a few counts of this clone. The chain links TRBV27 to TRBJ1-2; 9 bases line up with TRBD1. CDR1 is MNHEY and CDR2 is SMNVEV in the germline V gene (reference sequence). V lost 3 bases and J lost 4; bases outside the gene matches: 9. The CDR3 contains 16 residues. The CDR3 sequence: CASSLDYRGRSYGYTF. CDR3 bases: TGTGCCAGCAGTTTGGATTACAGGGGGCGCTCCTATGGCTACACCTTC.

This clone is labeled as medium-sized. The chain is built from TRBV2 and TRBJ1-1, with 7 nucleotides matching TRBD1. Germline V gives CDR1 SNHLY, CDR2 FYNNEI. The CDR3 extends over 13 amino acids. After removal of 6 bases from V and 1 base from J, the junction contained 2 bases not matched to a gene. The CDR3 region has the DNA TGTGCCAGCAGGGGGGACAGGAACACTGAAGCTTTCTTT. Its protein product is CASRGDRNTEAFF.

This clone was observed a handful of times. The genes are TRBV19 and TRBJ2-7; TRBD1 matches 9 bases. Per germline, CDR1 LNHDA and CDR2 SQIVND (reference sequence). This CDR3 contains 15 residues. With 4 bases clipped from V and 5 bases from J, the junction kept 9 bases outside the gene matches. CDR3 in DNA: TGTGCCAGTAGTAACTCCGGGACAGGGTGGGACGAGCAGTACTTC. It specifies CASSNSGTGWDEQYF. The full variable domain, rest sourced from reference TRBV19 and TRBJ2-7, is DGGITQSPKYLFRKEGQNVTLSCEQNLNHDAMYWYRQDPGQGLRLIYYSQIVNDFQKGDIAEGYSVSREKKESFPLTVTSAQKNPTAFYLCASSNSGTGWDEQYFGPGTRLTVT.

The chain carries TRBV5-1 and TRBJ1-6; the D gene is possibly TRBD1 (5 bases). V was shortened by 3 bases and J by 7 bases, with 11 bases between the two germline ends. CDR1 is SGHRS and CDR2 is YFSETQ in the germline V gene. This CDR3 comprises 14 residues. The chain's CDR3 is CASSSGDGNSPLHF. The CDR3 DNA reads TGCGCCAGCAGCTCGGGGGACGGGAATTCACCCCTCCACTTT.

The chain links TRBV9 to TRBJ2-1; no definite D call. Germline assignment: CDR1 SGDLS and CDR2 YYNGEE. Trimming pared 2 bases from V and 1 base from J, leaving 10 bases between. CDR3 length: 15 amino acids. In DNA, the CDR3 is TGTGCCAGCAGCGTCCGAGATATATCCTACAATGAGCAGTTCTTC. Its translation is CASSVRDISYNEQFF.

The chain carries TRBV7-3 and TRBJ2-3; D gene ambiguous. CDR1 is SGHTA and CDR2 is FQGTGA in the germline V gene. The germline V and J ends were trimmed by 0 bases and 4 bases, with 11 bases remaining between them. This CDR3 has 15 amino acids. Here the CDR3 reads CASSLTAAWSDTQYF. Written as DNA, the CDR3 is TGTGCCAGCAGCTTAACGGCGGCGTGGTCAGATACGCAGTATTTT.

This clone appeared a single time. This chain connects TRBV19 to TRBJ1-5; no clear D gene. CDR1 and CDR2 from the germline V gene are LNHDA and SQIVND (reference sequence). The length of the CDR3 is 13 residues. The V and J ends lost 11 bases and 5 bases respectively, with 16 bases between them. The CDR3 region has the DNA TGTGCCGGTGCGGAAGGGAGGGATCAGCCCCAGCATTTT. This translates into CAGAEGRDQPQHF.

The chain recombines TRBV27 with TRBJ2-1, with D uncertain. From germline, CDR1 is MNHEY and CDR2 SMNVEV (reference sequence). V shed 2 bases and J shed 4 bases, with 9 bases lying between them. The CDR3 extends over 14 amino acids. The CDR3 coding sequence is TGTGCCAGCAGTTTAGAAGGGAATTACAATGAGCAGTTCTTC. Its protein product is CASSLEGNYNEQFF.

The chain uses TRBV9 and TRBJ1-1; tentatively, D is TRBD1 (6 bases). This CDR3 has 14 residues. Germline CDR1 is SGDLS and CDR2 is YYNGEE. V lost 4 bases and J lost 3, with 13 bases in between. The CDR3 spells CASSPQDSYTEAFF. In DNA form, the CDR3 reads TGTGCCAGCAGCCCCCAGGACAGTTACACTGAAGCTTTCTTT.

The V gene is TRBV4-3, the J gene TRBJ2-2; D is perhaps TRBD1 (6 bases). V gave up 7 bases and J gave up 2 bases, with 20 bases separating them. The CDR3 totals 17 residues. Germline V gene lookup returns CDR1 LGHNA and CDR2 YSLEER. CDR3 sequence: CASMPAATGHNTGELFF. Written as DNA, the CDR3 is TGCGCCAGCATGCCGGCCGCAACGGGACATAACACCGGGGAGCTGTTTTTT.

In DNA, the CDR3 is TGTGCCACCAGCCGGACTCCTTCTGGGGAGCAGTACTTC. Protein product: CATSRTPSGEQYF. This chain links TRBV15 with TRBJ2-7; weak D call: TRBD2 (5 bases). CDR3 length: 13 residues. V lost 5 bases and J 7 bases, leaving 15 bases between the germline ends. Germline CDR1 is LNHNV and CDR2 is YYDKDF (reference sequence).

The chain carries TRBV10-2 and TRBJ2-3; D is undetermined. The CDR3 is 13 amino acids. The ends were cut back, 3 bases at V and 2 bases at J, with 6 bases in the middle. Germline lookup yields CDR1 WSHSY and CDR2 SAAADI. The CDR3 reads CASSDQFTDTQYF. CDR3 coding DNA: TGCGCCAGCAGTGATCAATTCACAGATACGCAGTATTTT.

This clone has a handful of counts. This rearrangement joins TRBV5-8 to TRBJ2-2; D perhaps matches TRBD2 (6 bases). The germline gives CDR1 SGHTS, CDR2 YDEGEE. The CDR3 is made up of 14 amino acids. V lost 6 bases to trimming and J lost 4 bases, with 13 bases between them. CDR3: CASKSQGGTGELFF. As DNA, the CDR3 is TGTGCCAGCAAAAGTCAGGGAGGCACCGGGGAGCTGTTTTTT.

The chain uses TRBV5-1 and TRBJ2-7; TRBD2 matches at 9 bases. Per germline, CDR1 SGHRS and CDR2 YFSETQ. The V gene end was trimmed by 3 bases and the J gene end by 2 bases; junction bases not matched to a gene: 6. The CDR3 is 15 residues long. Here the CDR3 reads CASSSSSGTTYEQYF. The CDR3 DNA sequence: TGCGCCAGCAGCTCTTCTAGCGGGACTACCTACGAGCAGTACTTC.

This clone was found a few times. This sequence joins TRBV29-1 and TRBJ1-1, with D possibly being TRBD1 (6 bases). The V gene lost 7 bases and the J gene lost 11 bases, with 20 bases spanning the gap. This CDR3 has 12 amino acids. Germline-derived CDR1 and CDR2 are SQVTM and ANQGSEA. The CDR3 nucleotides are TGCAGCGCCCGGACAGCCTCTATGGAGGCTTTCTTT. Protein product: CSARTASMEAFF.

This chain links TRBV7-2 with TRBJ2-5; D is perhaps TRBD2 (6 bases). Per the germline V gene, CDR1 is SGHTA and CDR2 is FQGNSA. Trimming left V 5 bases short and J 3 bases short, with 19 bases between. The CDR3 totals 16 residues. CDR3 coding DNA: TGTGCCAGCAGCCCCACCCCACGGGAGTTCGAAGAGACCCAGTACTTC. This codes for CASSPTPREFEETQYF.

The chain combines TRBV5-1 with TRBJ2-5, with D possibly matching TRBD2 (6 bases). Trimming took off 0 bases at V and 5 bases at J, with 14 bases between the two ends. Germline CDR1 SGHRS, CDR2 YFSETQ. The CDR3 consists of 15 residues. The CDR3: CASSLAPGSGETQYF. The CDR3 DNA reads TGCGCCAGCAGCTTGGCCCCCGGGAGTGGGGAGACCCAGTACTTC.